This T cell receptor (beta chain) comes out of a study of T cell repertoires in cytomegalovirus infection (dated by TCRdb to between 2019 and 2020). Turning to the overall study: Recently identified HLA-C-restricted CMV epitopes, whose presentation resists viral immunomodulation, were targeted by peptide stimulations together with well-studied HLA-B-restricted epitopes. Because public TCR beta signatures pointed to carriage of CMV infection together with the matching HLA type, the HLA type of each donor mattered for the analysis.

A note on this clonotype: Which antigen it targets is not known. Nothing much larger sits one base from this clone, and base qualities are not available.

The research as a whole found: In both this cohort and an independent roughly 360-donor cohort, the cumulative frequency of public TCR beta family members distinguished carriers of CMV infection plus the relevant HLA type. The ex vivo response was dominated by HLA-C-restricted CMV-specific TCR beta clonotypes, and the single most frequent clonotype in two of eight donors was supplied by these HLA-C-restricted clonotypes.

The sequencer was an Illumina HiSeq 1500. In TCRdb, the public reads were trimmed at Q25 with fastp and aligned with MiXCR, with productive beta chains retained. Every entry covers one CDR3 protein and lists the most common genes and DNA from its rows. The sample table lists some 800,000 distinct CDR3 sequences, roughly 33% of them with a count of one. The top ten clonotypes cover 9.5% to 15% of the sample. The CDR3 starts with the cysteine, ends with the phenylalanine, and has 15 residues. The DNA shown is the 45-base CDR3, in frame from base 1. The germline V gene supplies CDR1 SNHLY and CDR2 FYNNEI. Trimming takes 4 bases off V and 9 bases off J; junction bases not matched to a gene: 12. Explained via the paper, the treatment or condition label denotes: in vitro stimulation with specific CMV peptide epitopes to enrich CMV-specific T cells.

Recombination joined TRBV2 with TRBJ2-1, and 7 junction bases match TRBD1. This clonotype originated in a human donor in good health (CMV status not recorded). Some clones in this sample may be carry-over from other donors' samples. This sample comprised cultured CD8+ T cells from PBMCs, obtained from culture after CMV antigen stimulation. The DNA reads as follows: TGTGCCAGCAGTGGTGTTCGACAGGGAAATGCTGAGCAGTTCTTC. It is translated as CASSGVRQGNAEQFF.